Sequencing of this TCR beta chain was carried out in a study of blood T cell repertoires in COVID-19 (dated by TCRdb to 2020 to 2021). Study-level background: The collaborator samples originated in the United States, Italy and Spain and spanned the acute and convalescent phases of COVID-19. The prospective study material was composed of cDNA or gDNA derived from T cells, B-cell-depleted T cells, or PBMCs. The dataset comprised deeply sampled blood TCRbeta repertoires from subjects exposed to, actively infected with, or recovered from COVID-19. The repertoires were released in a freely available public database intended as a resource for research on the immune response to SARS-CoV-2. Samples were obtained from the ongoing ImmuneRACE study (first 160 participants) and from roughly 1,300 subjects provided by 6 global collaborators. Nearly every sample came with metadata listing a de-identified subject ID, COVID-19 status, age in years and sex. Where HLA class I and class II types were available, the types were taken from metadata supplied by the sample provider, not from assay-based typing. Here is what the overall study found, with its caveats: How much clinical and demographic metadata was included differed by source and by participant, and the metadata was provided uncurated.

Participants in the prospective study were aged roughly 18 to 100 years, lived in 20 to 25 United States geographic areas, and enrolled through a virtual design. In the prospective study, cohorts were assigned on the basis of participant-reported clinical history obtained from a screening survey and a study questionnaire. Recovered participants in ImmuneRACE Cohort 3 were defined as having two consecutive negative NP/OP PCR tests, clearance from a healthcare professional, or resolution of symptoms. In the prospective study, mobile phlebotomists collected whole blood, serum and a nasopharyngeal or oropharyngeal swab from each participant. Additional blood draws and questionnaires over an approximately 2-month period could optionally be provided by prospective study participants. Before DNA extraction, prospective study blood samples were shipped either frozen or at room temperature. In regard to this clone: Its antigen target is currently unknown. No much larger clonotype is one base removed from it; base qualities were not supplied.

V loses 5 bases, J loses 8 bases, and the germline ends lie 15 bases apart. From the germline V gene, CDR1 is SQVTM and CDR2 is ANQGSEA. From the cysteine up to the phenylalanine, the CDR3 has a length of 12 residues. The retained sequence is limited to the CDR3, 36 bases, with the frame set at the first base. The immunoSEQ Assay, a bias-controlled multiplex PCR, was used to amplify TCRbeta CDR3 regions from genomic DNA. The study's processing was this. Within the assay, amplification of reference gene primers was used to estimate how many nucleated cells each sample contained. To quantify the absolute abundance of each unique TCRbeta CDR3 rearrangement, sequence reads were collapsed and filtered. For each sample, productive Simpson clonality was calculated as the square root of Simpson's diversity index across productive rearrangements. The clones in this table, taken by TCRdb from immuneACCESS, are in-frame only. Not every clone is retained; where verified, under half of the shortfall comes from an unresolved V gene, and the cause of the rest is unknown. The V and J calls and clone size are taken from that table; D and trimming were inferred from the DNA. The table for this sample lists roughly 250,000 clones; around nine tenths of them were counted only once. The ten largest clones represent under 2.5% of the sample.

Recombination linked TRBV29-1 to TRBJ1-2; the D gene is possibly TRBD1, with 6 bases matching. The TCR was taken from a woman aged 18-29 years who had recovered from COVID-19. Sequenced material: PBMCs or T cells enriched from blood (not recorded which). The DNA is TGCAGCGTTACCACAGGGCCGGGAGGCTACACCTTC. Its protein product is CSVTTGPGGYTF.